Below, 10 T cell receptor beta chains from the same sample are listed, as sequenced in a study of vaccination and CD4 T cells after COVID-19. As to treatment: roughly 11-day PBMC culture with coronavirus spike peptide pools or control peptides (ViraFEST assay). Oncomine TCR Beta short-read sequencing was applied to DNA from cultured CD4+ T cells. From the PCR reads, TCRdb called clonotypes with MiXCR, one entry per CDR3 protein. The sample contains about 18,000 distinct CDR3 sequences, just under 45% of which appear only once. These receptors' antigens are unknown. The sample was CD4+ T cells from blood, cultured in vitro, taken after SARS-CoV-2 vaccination. The receptors come from a human donor who had recovered from COVID-19.

This chain connects TRBV12-5 to TRBJ1-2; D gene ambiguous. With 0 bases removed from V and 6 bases from J, the gap between germline ends came to 11 bases. This CDR3 spans 14 amino acids. Germline-derived CDR1 and CDR2 are LGHNT and FRNRAP. This chain's CDR3 is CASGLVGGLNGYTF. The CDR3 DNA sequence: TGTGCTAGTGGTTTGGTAGGAGGGTTGAATGGCTACACCTTC.

This sequence joins TRBV4-2 and TRBJ2-1; maybe TRBD1 (6 bases). The CDR3 is made up of 16 amino acids. V was clipped by 0 bases and J by 4 bases, with 13 bases between them. Germline V lookup: CDR1 LGHNA, CDR2 YNFKEQ. The CDR3 spells CASSQEAGALYNEQFF. CDR3 nucleotide sequence: TGTGCCAGCAGCCAAGAGGCAGGGGCCCTTTACAATGAGCAGTTCTTC.

The chain has TRBV10-2 and TRBJ2-7; D is tentatively TRBD1 or TRBD2 (5 bases each). Trimming left V 8 bases short and J 6 bases short, with 17 bases between. This CDR3 contains 13 residues. Germline V gives CDR1 WSHSY, CDR2 SAAADI. CDR3 amino acids: CASGVEGWFEQYF. In nucleotides, the CDR3 is TGCGCCAGCGGGGTCGAGGGGTGGTTCGAGCAGTACTTC.

This clonotype turned up a few times. This chain's CDR3 is CASRKEAGDYGYTF. The DNA for the CDR3 is TGTGCCAGCAGGAAGGAGGCTGGCGACTATGGCTACACCTTC. The V call is TRBV2, the J call TRBJ1-2; D unclear. The V gene's germline CDR1 is SNHLY and CDR2 FYNNEI. This CDR3 spans 14 amino acids. Trimming left V 6 bases short and J 3 bases short, with 14 bases between.

The rearrangement joins TRBV6-2 or TRBV6-3 to TRBJ1-6; 9 positions match TRBD1. This CDR3 spans 14 amino acids. Germline loops: CDR1 MNHEY, CDR2 SVGEGT. Losses at the gene ends were 5 bases for V and 8 bases for J; bases not matched to a gene: 4. The CDR3 protein is CASSPGQGYSPLHF. The CDR3 DNA reads as TGTGCCAGCAGTCCGGGACAGGGATATTCACCCCTCCACTTT.

This sequence joins TRBV6-1 and TRBJ2-7; no clear D gene. This CDR3 spans 14 amino acids. Germline V gene data show CDR1 as MNHNS and CDR2 as SASEGT. Deletions cut 7 bases from V and 0 bases from J, with 13 bases between. The CDR3 nucleotides read TGTGCCAGCACCCCCAACACCTACTCCTACGAGCAGTACTTC. It translates to CASTPNTYSYEQYF.

The chain couples TRBV25-1 to TRBJ2-3; 7 positions agree with TRBD1. This CDR3 has 17 residues. The germline gives CDR1 MGHDK, CDR2 SYGVNS. V dropped 2 bases and J dropped 2; count of bases not matched to a gene: 10. CDR3 residues: CASSEGADRDITDTQYF. The CDR3 DNA is TGTGCCAGCAGTGAAGGTGCCGACAGGGATATCACAGATACGCAGTATTTT.

The V gene is TRBV2, the J gene TRBJ1-1, with D unclear. In germline, CDR1 is SNHLY, CDR2 FYNNEI. V was shortened by 3 bases and J by 1 base, with 9 bases between the two germline ends. The CDR3 covers 14 residues. The DNA of the CDR3 is TGTGCCAGCAGTGATTGGGTACCGAACACTGAAGCTTTCTTT. Protein sequence: CASSDWVPNTEAFF.

This chain links TRBV7-9 with TRBJ1-1; TRBD1 might be the D (5 bases). Deletions cut 4 bases from V and 2 bases from J, with 8 bases between. This CDR3 has 13 amino acids. Germline loops: CDR1 SEHNR, CDR2 FQNEAQ (reference sequence). The CDR3 region has the DNA TGTGCCAGCAGCTCCCAGGGAAACACTGAAGCTTTCTTT. Its protein is CASSSQGNTEAFF.

There are a few counts of this clonotype. CDR3: CASSLGGGTSNQPQHF. CDR3 DNA: TGTGCCAGCAGTTTAGGGGGGGGAACTAGCAATCAGCCCCAGCATTTT. The chain has TRBV12-3 or TRBV12-4 and TRBJ1-5; tentative D call: TRBD1 (5 bases). Trimming took 1 base from V and 0 from J, leaving 10 bases between them. There are 16 residues in the CDR3.